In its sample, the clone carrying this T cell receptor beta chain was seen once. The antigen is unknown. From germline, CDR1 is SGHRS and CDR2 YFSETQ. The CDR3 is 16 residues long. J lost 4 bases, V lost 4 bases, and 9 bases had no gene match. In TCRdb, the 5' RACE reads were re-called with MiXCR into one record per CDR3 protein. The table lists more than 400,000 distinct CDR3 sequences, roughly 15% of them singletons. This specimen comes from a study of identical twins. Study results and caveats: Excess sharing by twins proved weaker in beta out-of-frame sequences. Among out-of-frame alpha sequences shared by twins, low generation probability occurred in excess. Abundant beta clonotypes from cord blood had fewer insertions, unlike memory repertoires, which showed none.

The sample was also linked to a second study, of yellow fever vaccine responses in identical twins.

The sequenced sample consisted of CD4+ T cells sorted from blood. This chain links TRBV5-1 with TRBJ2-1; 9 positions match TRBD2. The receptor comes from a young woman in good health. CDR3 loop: CASSPPRLAEYNEQFF. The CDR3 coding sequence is TGCGCCAGCAGCCCACCAAGACTAGCGGAATACAATGAGCAGTTCTTC.